This T cell receptor (beta chain) came from a study of T-cell memory formation after mild COVID-19. Study at large: Clusters were largely donor specific. Findings of the study overall: Contracting clones, day 15 to 85, had balanced CD4/CD8, and later expanders favored CD4+.

This CDR3 has 15 amino acids. With V trimmed by 5 bases and J by 3 bases, 10 bases remained unmatched. CDR1 SEHNR and CDR2 FQNEAQ come from the germline V gene (reference sequence). This clonotype has a handful of counts. The antigen is undetermined. Using constant-segment primers, 5'RACE produced TCR alpha and TCR beta cDNA libraries carrying sample barcodes and UMIs. TCRdb reprocessed the 5' RACE reads with MiXCR, giving one entry per CDR3 protein. The data show more than 400,000 distinct CDR3 sequences, 18% seen once. The source is an adult woman who had mild COVID-19 (a few samples of this study predate the infection). Cell type and time point are not known. Sequenced input: PBMCs or a T cell subset sorted from them (not recorded which). V and J are TRBV7-9 and TRBJ2-7; 7 nucleotides match TRBD1. The CDR3 nucleotides are TGTGCCAGCAGCCCGGACAGGATTGGCATCTACGAGCAGTACTTC. It specifies CASSPDRIGIYEQYF.